These T cell receptor beta chains were read from a single sample in a study of blood T cell repertoires in COVID-19. Only in-frame clones appear in the TCRdb table, and some are missing; sequencing was by immunoSEQ multiplex PCR. The sample has about 170,000 clones; 88% are singletons. The specimen was peripheral blood. The origin of the receptors is a man aged 50-59 years who had recovered from COVID-19. Each CDR3 is given with its conserved first and last residue. Fields, in order: V gene, J gene, D gene, CDR3 protein. A D gene is named only where the DNA matches it firmly.

>TRBV30|TRBJ2-1|TRBD1
CAWIPGTGVYNEQFF
>TRBV7-8|TRBJ2-3|-
CASSLFALPSKTDTQYF
>TRBV6-2/TRBV6-3|TRBJ2-7|TRBD1
CASSSTGQGNYEQYF
>TRBV4-3|TRBJ2-7|TRBD2
CASSQGGRSYEQYF
>TRBV5-1|TRBJ2-2|-
CASSPATDTGELFF
>TRBV19|TRBJ2-2|-
CASSLTVNTGELFF
>TRBV3-1/TRBV3-2|TRBJ2-5|-
CASSIHSQETQYF
>TRBV6-4|TRBJ2-2|-
CASRAGRNTGELFF
>TRBV27|TRBJ1-3|-
CASSFSGAGSGNTIYF
>TRBV16|TRBJ2-7|TRBD2
CASSPGGGVWQYF
>TRBV6-2/TRBV6-3|TRBJ2-3|-
CASSSTKTSREPDTQYF
>TRBV7-3|TRBJ2-3|-
CASSPGLPSTDTQYF
>TRBV29-1|TRBJ1-2|-
CSVRIGVGYTF
>TRBV6-1|TRBJ2-3|TRBD1
CASSVQGQGGADTQYF
>TRBV6-5|TRBJ1-4|-
CASTVWRGGDEKLFF
>TRBV18|TRBJ2-7|TRBD1
CASSPGQGAGEQYF
>TRBV7-2|TRBJ2-3|-
CASSPPPGADTQYF
>TRBV7-3|TRBJ2-1|TRBD1
CASRSGSGGYNEQFF
>TRBV19|TRBJ1-1|TRBD1
CASSTTGGLNTEAFF
>TRBV7-2|TRBJ1-5|TRBD1
CASSSGQGTYQPQHF
>TRBV4-3|TRBJ1-5|-
CASSQEWRQFNQPQHF
>TRBV2|TRBJ2-7|-
CASGTTPPSEQYF
>TRBV7-2|TRBJ2-5|-
CASSQAGRQETQYF
>TRBV7-2|TRBJ2-7|-
CASSPPSNREQYF
>TRBV15|TRBJ2-1|TRBD1
CATSRGDRGDNEQFF
>TRBV6-4|TRBJ2-2|-
CASRKTGAGELFF
>TRBV9|TRBJ2-7|-
CASSESEGREQYF
>TRBV7-2|TRBJ1-6|TRBD1
CASSFRTGENSPLHF
>TRBV28|TRBJ2-6|-
CASSPPGRGLGANVLTF
>TRBV14|TRBJ2-2|-
CASSHTRDSGELFF
>TRBV5-5|TRBJ1-3|-
CASTTAAGNTIYF
>TRBV5-6|TRBJ2-7|-
CASSLVGEQYF
>TRBV19|TRBJ1-5|-
CASHQELGQPQHF
>TRBV10-2|TRBJ2-4|TRBD1
CASSESSSRGQIAKNIQYF
>TRBV19|TRBJ2-2|TRBD2
CASTLTSGRGTGELFF
>TRBV19|TRBJ1-2|TRBD1
CASSRGQGAGGYTF
>TRBV9|TRBJ2-7|-
CASSASKAGNGYEQYF
>TRBV3-1/TRBV3-2|TRBJ2-1|-
CASSPSGVGEQFF
>TRBV9|TRBJ1-6|TRBD1
CASSVGDRSNSPLHF
>TRBV4-3|TRBJ1-1|TRBD1
CASSLGTGLNTEAFF
>TRBV19|TRBJ2-5|-
CASSTSDRQETQYF
>TRBV28|TRBJ1-6|-
CASWPPLHF
>TRBV7-3|TRBJ2-3|-
CASSLEPGGLTQYF
>TRBV1|TRBJ2-7|-
CTSSHRLAGGPYEQYF
>TRBV19|TRBJ1-5|TRBD1
CASSIQGANQPQHF
>TRBV5-5|TRBJ2-2|TRBD1
CASSFPPGQGPYPNTGELFF
>TRBV2|TRBJ1-4|-
CASRLDIATNEKLFF
>TRBV3-1/TRBV3-2|TRBJ2-3|-
CASSQVGVENTQYF
>TRBV12-3/TRBV12-4|TRBJ1-1|-
CASSLNSVSEAFF
>TRBV5-3|TRBJ1-2|TRBD1
CARSSRQGIYGYTF
>TRBV5-4|TRBJ2-7|-
CASSFQGGSYEQYF
>TRBV15|TRBJ1-5|-
CATSRGADSNQPQHF
>TRBV4-3|TRBJ2-7|-
CASSQESSYEQYF
>TRBV7-2|TRBJ1-1|-
CASSLQGRNTEAFF